This entry features one TCR beta chain sequence. Its target is unknown. This entry belongs to a study of cytomegalovirus exposure and HLA in healthy donors. In the PCR, 60 Vbeta and 13 Jbeta primers were used. TCRdb's table, derived via immunoSEQ multiplex PCR, lists solely in-frame clones and lacks some. This table holds some 170,000 clones, around 82% found once. Points from the study as a whole: It is likely that the observed cluster of highly shared sequence variants was a sequencing artifact.

Germline CDR1 reads LNHDA; CDR2 reads SQIVND (reference sequence). CDR3 size: 14 residues. V gave up 3 bases and J gave up 7 bases, with 13 bases separating them. This clonotype was obtained from a man aged 45-65 years in good health and CMV-seropositive. The chain links TRBV19 to TRBJ1-5; no clear D gene. Sequencing used PBMCs. CDR3 amino acids: CASSITFQPQPQHF. The CDR3 DNA reads TGTGCCAGTAGTATCACATTTCAACCCCAGCCCCAGCATTTT. The variable domain in full, with the rest retrieved from reference TRBV19 and TRBJ1-5, is DGGITQSPKYLFRKEGQNVTLSCEQNLNHDAMYWYRQDPGQGLRLIYYSQIVNDFQKGDIAEGYSVSREKKESFPLTVTSAQKNPTAFYLCASSITFQPQPQHFGDGTRLSIL.